This passage covers 11 T cell receptor beta chains from one sample sequenced in a study of blood T cell repertoires in COVID-19 (dated by TCRdb to 2020 to 2022). The library came from the immunoSEQ multiplex PCR assay. Imported from immuneACCESS, the table was reduced by TCRdb to in-frame sequences with V and J called. These copies leave out some clones; in studies compared against another copy, an unresolved V gene accounts for under half, and the cause of the remainder is not known. The sample has just over 95,000 clones on record, around 80% of them singletons. The ten largest clones represent about 18% of the sample. The sequencing sample was made of peripheral blood. These receptor sequences come from an elderly man with acute or convalescent COVID-19.

This CDR3 is CASSMREGYEQYF. The CDR3, as DNA: TGTGCCAGTAGTATGAGAGAGGGTTACGAGCAGTACTTC. This chain uses TRBV19 with TRBJ2-7; tentatively, D is TRBD2 (5 bases). Germline values: CDR1 LNHDA, CDR2 SQIVND (reference sequence). The CDR3 sequence is 13 residues long. V was shortened by 3 bases and J by 4 bases, with 10 bases between the two germline ends.

The chain is built from TRBV28 and TRBJ1-2, with D possibly TRBD1 on 5 matching bases. V shed 3 bases and J shed 7 bases, with 18 bases lying between them. The CDR3 runs to 15 residues. Germline CDR1 and CDR2: MDHEN and SYDVKM. The CDR3 sequence is CASSFPLRRRGGYTF. DNA for the CDR3: TGTGCCAGCAGTTTTCCCTTACGACGGAGGGGTGGCTACACCTTC.

The chain recombines TRBV9 with TRBJ2-5; the D gene is possibly TRBD1 (7 bases). Germline V gene lookup returns CDR1 SGDLS and CDR2 YYNGEE. The CDR3 is 17 residues long. With 3 bases removed from V and 1 base from J, the gap between germline ends came to 19 bases. CDR3 nucleotide sequence: TGTGCCAGCAGCGCTCACCGCGGGACAGCTTCCCAAGAGACCCAGTACTTC. Amino acids: CASSAHRGTASQETQYF.

The sample holds a few counts of this clone. The chain combines TRBV6-5 with TRBJ2-7; D might be TRBD1 (6 bases). The V and J ends lost 9 bases and 0 bases respectively, with 15 bases between them. Looked up from germline, CDR1 is MNHEY and CDR2 is SVGAGI. This CDR3 region has 14 residues. As DNA, the CDR3 is TGTGCCAGTCAAAGGACAGCGAGCTCCTACGAGCAGTACTTC. This translates into CASQRTASSYEQYF.

The rearrangement links TRBV19 to TRBJ1-2, with 10 bases lining up with TRBD1. CDR1 is LNHDA and CDR2 is SQIVND in the germline V gene (reference sequence). This CDR3 is built from 17 residues. The J segment lost 2 bases and the V segment lost 7 bases, leaving 13 bases of the junction unmatched. CDR3 in DNA: TGTGCCAGTAACCTTGCCGGCTTGGGACAGGGGAACTATGGCTACACCTTC. This sequence encodes CASNLAGLGQGNYGYTF.

The chain employs TRBV27 and TRBJ2-3, with D possibly being TRBD2 (6 bases). CDR3 size: 14 residues. V gave up 5 bases and J gave up 0 bases, with 9 bases separating them. Per the germline V gene, CDR1 is MNHEY and CDR2 is SMNVEV (reference sequence). The chain's CDR3 is CASSRAGSTDTQYF. The DNA of the CDR3 is TGTGCCAGCAGTCGGGCGGGGAGCACAGATACGCAGTATTTT.

The gene calls are TRBV14 and TRBJ1-1; D gene unclear. Germline CDR1 is SGHDN and CDR2 is FVKESK. CDR3 length equals 15 residues. V shed 4 bases and J shed 3 bases, with 15 bases lying between them. The CDR3 coding sequence is TGTGCCAGCAGCCCGTCGCGGGGAGGACACACTGAAGCTTTCTTT. This encodes CASSPSRGGHTEAFF.

The chain employs TRBV29-1 and TRBJ2-1; D is unclear. The CDR3 length is 13 residues. V dropped 0 bases and J dropped 7 bases, with 10 bases sitting between them. CDR1 is SQVTM, CDR2 ANQGSEA, per germline. The CDR3 sequence is CSVEDLSLNEQFF. The CDR3 nucleotides read TGCAGCGTTGAAGATCTCAGTCTTAATGAGCAGTTCTTC.

This rearrangement joins TRBV2 to TRBJ1-1, with 7 bases fitting TRBD1. The germline CDR1 and CDR2 sequences are SNHLY and FYNNEI. The junction had 4 bases not matched to a gene; V was cut back by 6 bases and J by 0 bases. The CDR3 contains 14 residues. CDR3 nucleotide sequence: TGTGCCAGCAGGGGACAGATAGTGAACACTGAAGCTTTCTTT. It codes for CASRGQIVNTEAFF.

The chain is built from TRBV5-1 and TRBJ2-7; weak D call: TRBD1 (6 bases). This CDR3 spans 13 amino acids. Germline lookup yields CDR1 SGHRS and CDR2 YFSETQ. V gave up 4 bases and J gave up 2 bases, with 10 bases separating them. Here the CDR3 DNA reads TGCGCCAGCAGCAGGGGGACAACCTACGAGCAGTACTTC. Its translation is CASSRGTTYEQYF.

This chain uses TRBV5-4 with TRBJ2-5; 8 nucleotides match TRBD1. Trimming cost V 3 bases and J 5 bases; bases outside gene matches: 3. This CDR3 spans 13 amino acids. Germline loops: CDR1 SGHNT, CDR2 YYREEE (reference sequence). In nucleotides, the CDR3 is TGTGCCAGCAGCTCGAACAGGGGGGAGACCCAGTACTTC. Amino acids: CASSSNRGETQYF.